The 7 T cell receptor beta chains listed next were all sequenced from one sample in a study of beta chain features in type 1 diabetes. Expressed TCRB transcripts were sequenced because the isolated RNA had all been reverse transcribed beforehand. Assay: immunoSEQ multiplex PCR; the TCRdb copy retains only in-frame clones and omits some. The table lists 680,000 or so clones, roughly a sixth of them singletons. The specimen sequenced was naive CD4+ T cells from blood. These receptors were collected from a man aged 18 to 29 in good health.

This clone was counted only a few times. The rearrangement links TRBV28 to TRBJ2-1, with 8 bases identical to TRBD1. V was clipped by 4 bases and J by 8 bases; unmatched bases: 7. The CDR3 is 14 residues long. Germline V gene sequence: CDR1 MDHEN, CDR2 SYDVKM. DNA for the CDR3: TGTGCCAGCAGTTCACAGGGGGGTAAGGATGAGCAGTTCTTC. This gives the protein CASSSQGGKDEQFF.

The chain joins TRBV27 to TRBJ1-5, with 10 bases fitting TRBD1. Looked up from germline, CDR1 is MNHEY and CDR2 is SMNVEV (reference sequence). This CDR3 comprises 16 residues. With 5 bases clipped from V and 1 base from J, the junction kept 5 bases outside the gene matches. In nucleotides, the CDR3 is TGTGCCAGCAGTGACCGGGACAGGGGAAGCAATCAGCCCCAGCATTTT. Encoded protein: CASSDRDRGSNQPQHF.

Only a few counts were recorded for this clone. This chain connects TRBV19 to TRBJ1-6, with 8 bases lining up with TRBD1. Trimming took 3 bases from V and 7 from J; bases not matched to a gene: 5. The CDR3 spans 15 residues. Per germline, CDR1 LNHDA and CDR2 SQIVND (reference sequence). CDR3 in amino acids: CASSMGRTGNSPLHF. DNA for the CDR3: TGTGCCAGTAGTATGGGTCGGACAGGGAATTCACCCCTCCACTTT.

The rearrangement joins TRBV7-2 to TRBJ1-5; D call uncertain. This CDR3 is built from 16 residues. Per germline, CDR1 SGHTA and CDR2 FQGNSA. V gave up 3 bases and J gave up 0 bases, with 12 bases separating them. The CDR3 DNA reads TGTGCCAGCAGCTTGTTGTCACAATATAGCAATCAGCCCCAGCATTTT. Amino acids: CASSLLSQYSNQPQHF.

The J gene is TRBJ1-1, the V gene TRBV5-1; tentatively, D is TRBD1 (5 bases). The CDR3 consists of 17 residues. Between the trimmed V and J ends, which lost 3 bases and 0 bases, there was a span of 18 bases. Germline assignment: CDR1 SGHRS and CDR2 YFSETQ. The CDR3, as DNA: TGCGCCAGCAGCTACGAATCACCGGGACTCCTGAACACTGAAGCTTTCTTT. Protein product: CASSYESPGLLNTEAFF.

This clone was counted between two and nine times. The genes are TRBV15 and TRBJ1-4; D gene uncertain. The ends were cut back, 3 bases at V and 5 bases at J, with 4 bases in the middle. The CDR3 has 12 amino acids. CDR1 LNHNV and CDR2 YYDKDF come from the germline V gene (reference sequence). The CDR3 DNA reads as TGTGCCACCAGCAGCGTGAATGAAAAACTGTTTTTT. Its protein product is CATSSVNEKLFF.

This clone was detected a few times. The chain employs TRBV28 and TRBJ2-7; perhaps TRBD1 as D (5 bases). Trimming cost V 5 bases and J 4 bases, with 6 bases left between them. This CDR3 contains 11 residues. Per the germline V gene, CDR1 is MDHEN and CDR2 is SYDVKM. The CDR3 is CASSNRYEQYF. CDR3 in DNA: TGTGCCAGCAGTAACAGGTACGAGCAGTACTTC.